This T cell receptor (beta chain) came from a study of OX40 agonist ivuxolimab in advanced cancers. This clone was picked up a small number of times. The CDR3 covers 12 residues. The germline V gene encodes CDR1 LNHDA and CDR2 SQIVND (reference sequence). V was cut by 4 bases and J by 5 bases, with 6 bases left in between. Sequencing used immunoSEQ multiplex PCR; TCRdb keeps in-frame clones, though not all of them. This sample carries 51,000 or so clones, 79% of them seen once, and the ten largest clones take less than 2%. Prior autoimmune disease or systemic immunosuppression barred patients. Material: CD4+ or CD8+ T cells sorted from blood, obtained in a trial of the OX40 agonist ivuxolimab. The TCR comes from an adult with an advanced solid tumor such as melanoma, head and neck, liver or kidney cancer. V and J are TRBV19 and TRBJ1-5; D unclear. The CDR3 coding sequence is TGTGCCAGTAGTACCGAATATCAGCCCCAGCATTTT. Translation gives CASSTEYQPQHF.